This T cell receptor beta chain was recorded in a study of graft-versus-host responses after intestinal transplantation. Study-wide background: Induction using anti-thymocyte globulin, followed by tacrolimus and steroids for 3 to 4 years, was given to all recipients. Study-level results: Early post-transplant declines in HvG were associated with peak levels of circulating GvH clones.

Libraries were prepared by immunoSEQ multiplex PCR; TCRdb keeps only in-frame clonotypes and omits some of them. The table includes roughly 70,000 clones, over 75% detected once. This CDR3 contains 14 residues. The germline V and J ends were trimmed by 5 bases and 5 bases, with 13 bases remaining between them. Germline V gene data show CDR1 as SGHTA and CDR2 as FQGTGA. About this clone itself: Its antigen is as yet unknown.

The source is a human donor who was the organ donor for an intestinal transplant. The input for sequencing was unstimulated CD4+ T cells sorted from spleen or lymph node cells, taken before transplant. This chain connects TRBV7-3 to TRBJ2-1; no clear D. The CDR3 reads CASSPSLIHNEQFF. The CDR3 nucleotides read TGTGCCAGCAGCCCGAGTTTGATCCACAATGAGCAGTTCTTC.